This T cell receptor beta chain originates from a study of regulatory dendritic cells for organ transplantation. To note about this clone: The antigen is not known.

This table comes from immunoSEQ multiplex PCR, and its TCRdb copy is limited to in-frame clones, with some not included. The data show approximately 18,000 clones, over 75% seen once. CFSE-labeled sorted T cells met regulatory or mature dendritic cells for under 6 days. Between the trimmed V and J ends, which lost 5 bases and 8 bases, there was a span of 24 bases. In germline, CDR1 is SGHVS, CDR2 FNYEAQ. The CDR3 length is 16 residues. The clonotype originates from a human donor in good health. Sequencing used memory CD4+ T cells from blood cultured with regulatory dendritic cells. Subset described: CD45RO+ memory T cells. The chain carries TRBV7-6 and TRBJ1-2; D possibly corresponds to TRBD1 (6 bases). The CDR3 nucleotides are TGTGCCAGCAGCCCTCTAACAGGGCCGCCGGGGAGGGGCTACACCTTC. Its protein product is CASSPLTGPPGRGYTF.